This entry describes one TCR beta chain. Its antigen is still unknown. Naive and memory CD4+ T cell DNA was deep-sequenced without culture. The assay was immunoSEQ multiplex PCR, and TCRdb's table has in-frame clones only and misses some. The table lists about 68,000 clones, about 92% of them singletons. This sample is drawn from a study of CD4 T cells in relation to SARS-CoV-2 and coronaviruses. At the level of the study: The HLA restriction of the shared crossreactive spike epitopes was mapped.

Trimming removed 5 bases from V and 4 bases from J, with 13 bases in between. Germline V CDR1 and CDR2: SGHRS, YFSETQ. This CDR3 has 13 amino acids. The study's findings and limits: Memory recall responses, not primary responses primed in culture, are what the assay detects. Pre-pandemic and post-infection samples never came from the same donor.

Before the COVID-19 pandemic, during about 2011-2019, CD4+ T cells were taken from unexposed donors. The sequencing input was naive CD4+ T cells from PBMCs. The subset is: naive CD4+ T cells isolated by negative enrichment. The sequence came from a human donor in good health. The V call is TRBV5-1, the J call TRBJ2-7, with no clear D. The CDR3 coding sequence is TGCGCCAGCAGTGACACCTCCGGGTACGAGCAGTACTTC. This translates into CASSDTSGYEQYF.